These T cell receptor beta chains were read from a single sample in a study of blood T cell repertoires in COVID-19. Repertoires were generated with immunoSEQ multiplex PCR, while TCRdb's copy carries only in-frame clones and drops some. The sample has fewer than 120,000 clones; about 80% are singletons. The source material was peripheral blood. These receptors all come from a woman of 80 years or more with active or convalescent COVID-19. Each CDR3 is given with its conserved first and last residue. A D gene is named only where the DNA matches it firmly. Not every row has a clone size; where given, it reads once, few, many or a size class.

- | TRBJ2-3 | TRBV2 | once | CASSISTDTQYF | TGTGCCAGCAGCATTAGCACAGATACGCAGTATTTT
TRBD1 | TRBJ1-1 | TRBV18 | - | CASSPTTGGTEAFF | TGTGCCAGCTCACCCACGACAGGGGGGACTGAAGCTTTCTTT
- | TRBJ2-1 | TRBV29-1 | once | CSVRWTVRNEQFF | TGCAGCGTTCGATGGACAGTTCGGAATGAGCAGTTCTTC
- | TRBJ1-5 | TRBV28 | - | CASSWPPASAGGNQPQHF | TGTGCCAGCAGTTGGCCCCCGGCAAGCGCAGGGGGCAATCAGCCCCAGCATTTT
TRBD2 | TRBJ2-5 | TRBV7-2 | once | CASSPDSSSGSRTQYF | TGTGCCAGCAGCCCCGATAGTAGTAGCGGGAGTAGGACCCAGTACTTC
TRBD1 | TRBJ2-3 | TRBV29-1 | - | CSVVDRSRTDTQYF | TGCAGCGTTGTGGACAGGTCTAGAACAGATACGCAGTATTTT
TRBD1 | TRBJ1-4 | TRBV7-6 | - | CASSLTGQFNEKLFF | TGTGCCAGCAGCCTTACGGGACAGTTTAATGAAAAACTGTTTTTT
- | TRBJ2-7 | TRBV18 | - | CASSPRPGVYEQYF | TGTGCCAGCTCACCACGGCCAGGGGTGTACGAGCAGTACTTC
TRBD1 | TRBJ1-1 | TRBV29-1 | - | CSARPGTGNTEAFF | TGCAGCGCAAGACCGGGGACAGGTAACACTGAAGCTTTCTTT
TRBD1 | TRBJ2-1 | TRBV5-1 | - | CASSQDRGLNEQFF | TGCGCCAGCAGCCAGGACAGGGGACTCAATGAGCAGTTCTTC
- | TRBJ1-1 | TRBV28 | - | CASNGGNTEGTEAFF | TGTGCCAGCAACGGGGGTAACACCGAGGGCACTGAAGCTTTCTTT
TRBD1 | TRBJ1-1 | TRBV5-4 | - | CASSLARTGNTEAFF | TGTGCCAGCAGCTTGGCTAGGACAGGGAACACTGAAGCTTTCTTT
TRBD1 | TRBJ1-2 | TRBV30 | - | CAWDLLGQAVYGYTF | TGTGCCTGGGACTTACTGGGACAGGCCGTCTATGGCTACACCTTC
TRBD2 | TRBJ2-7 | TRBV28 | - | CASRTSGGEQYF | TGTGCCAGTCGGACTAGCGGGGGGGAGCAGTACTTC
- | TRBJ2-7 | TRBV12-3/TRBV12-4 | few | CASSLRGFEQYF | TGTGCCAGCAGTTTAAGGGGGTTCGAGCAGTACTTC
TRBD1 | TRBJ1-2 | TRBV2 | few | CASTGQVHYGYTF | TGTGCCAGCACGGGACAGGTTCACTATGGCTACACCTTC
- | TRBJ2-3 | TRBV29-1 | - | CSTAGSSVRSDTQYF | TGCAGCACCGCGGGTAGTAGCGTACGATCGGATACGCAGTATTTT
- | TRBJ2-7 | TRBV2 | - | CASQMMGSSYEQYF | TGTGCCAGCCAGATGATGGGGAGCTCCTACGAGCAGTACTTC
- | TRBJ2-4 | TRBV28 | - | CASSPSRPVALTFQYF | TGTGCCAGCAGCCCTTCACGACCGGTAGCCTTAACATTTCAGTACTTC
TRBD1 | TRBJ1-2 | TRBV30 | few | CARDRENDYGYTF | TGTGCCCGCGACAGGGAAAATGACTATGGCTACACCTTC
TRBD1 | TRBJ1-4 | TRBV28 | once | CASSLRQGVVGRLFF | TGTGCCAGCAGTTTGAGGCAGGGGGTGGTGGGCCGACTGTTTTTT
- | TRBJ1-5 | TRBV7-2 | - | CASSLAGNRGNQPQHF | TGTGCCAGCAGCTTAGCTGGAAACAGGGGCAATCAGCCCCAGCATTTT
TRBD2 | TRBJ2-7 | TRBV27 | - | CASSFPPREDYEQYF | TGTGCCAGCAGTTTCCCCCCACGGGAGGATTACGAGCAGTACTTC
- | TRBJ1-2 | TRBV2 | once | CASEDSWNYGYTF | TGTGCCAGCGAGGACTCTTGGAACTATGGCTACACCTTC
TRBD1 | TRBJ1-3 | TRBV15 | once | CATSRGGTASSGNTIYF | TGTGCCACCAGCAGAGGAGGGACAGCGAGCTCTGGAAACACCATATATTTT
- | TRBJ1-3 | TRBV7-6 | - | CASSLNTIRDSGNTIYF | TGTGCCAGCAGCTTAAATACCATCCGGGACTCTGGAAACACCATATATTTT
TRBD1 | TRBJ1-1 | TRBV5-1 | - | CASSDNRQGSTEAFF | TGCGCCAGCAGCGACAACCGACAGGGGAGCACTGAAGCTTTCTTT
TRBD1 | TRBJ2-4 | TRBV6-5 | - | CASAGQGDIQYF | TGTGCCAGCGCGGGACAGGGAGACATTCAGTACTTC
- | TRBJ1-3 | TRBV12-3/TRBV12-4 | - | CASTGLEGTIYF | TGTGCCAGCACCGGACTCGAAGGAACCATATATTTT
TRBD1 | TRBJ1-2 | TRBV18 | once | CASSTAGTGGGYGYTF | TGTGCCAGCTCAACCGCCGGGACAGGGGGCGGCTATGGCTACACCTTC
TRBD2 | TRBJ2-1 | TRBV11-2 | - | CASSSLAGVTYNEQFF | TGTGCCAGCAGCTCGCTAGCGGGAGTTACCTACAATGAGCAGTTCTTC
TRBD2 | TRBJ2-7 | TRBV6-6 | - | CASSYGLAGAYEQYF | TGTGCCAGCAGTTACGGCCTAGCGGGGGCGTACGAGCAGTACTTC
- | TRBJ2-3 | TRBV3-1/TRBV3-2 | - | CASSQTGLADTQYF | TGTGCCAGCAGCCAAACAGGGTTAGCTGATACGCAGTATTTT
TRBD1 | TRBJ1-1 | TRBV7-9 | - | CASSSTGGLEAFF | TGTGCCAGCAGCTCAACAGGGGGCCTTGAAGCTTTCTTT
TRBD2 | TRBJ2-1 | TRBV29-1 | - | CSVAGGSYNEQFF | TGCAGCGTTGCGGGGGGTTCATACAATGAGCAGTTCTTC
- | TRBJ2-3 | TRBV19 | - | CASSYAGSDTQYF | TGTGCCAGTAGTTACGCAGGGTCCGATACGCAGTATTTT
- | TRBJ2-7 | TRBV5-6 | - | CASSRGFREWQYF | TGTGCCAGCAGCCGCGGATTCCGCGAGTGGCAGTACTTC
TRBD2 | TRBJ2-1 | TRBV2 | - | CASSSPAGGVYNEQFF | TGTGCCAGCAGTTCGCCAGCGGGAGGGGTGTACAATGAGCAGTTCTTC
TRBD2 | TRBJ2-1 | TRBV2 | - | CASILTSGRAFIYNEQFF | TGTGCCAGCATTCTGACTAGCGGGAGGGCCTTCATCTACAATGAGCAGTTCTTC